This TCR beta chain was observed in a study of regulatory T cells in long-lasting Graves disease. Time point of the sample: newly diagnosed GD, antithyroid drugs for less than 3 months. Scientists built the TCR library using RNA that was extracted from PBMCs. Germline loops: CDR1 KGHSH, CDR2 LQKENI. V lost 4 bases, J lost 2 bases, and 25 bases lay in between. This CDR3 comprises 19 residues. Arm-PCR with iRepertoire HTBI primers amplified the CDR3 regions for these TCR beta libraries. Via MiXCR, TCRdb re-called the multiplex PCR reads, giving one row per CDR3 protein. Of under 300,000 distinct CDR3 sequences in the sample, 15% to 20% were seen once. This clonotype was counted many times.

The V gene is TRBV18, the J gene TRBJ2-3; D might be TRBD1 (5 bases). Source: peripheral blood mononuclear cells (PBMCs), taken at new diagnosis, from a patient treated with antithyroid drugs. The TCR sequence derives from a female donor with Graves disease. The CDR3 coding sequence is TGTGCCAGCTCACACCCTGAGGACCGTGACAGAAGTACCACAGATACGCAGTATTTT. Its translation is CASSHPEDRDRSTTDTQYF.